The sequence of this T cell receptor (beta chain) was determined in a study of technical replicates of blood from a few donors. The repertoire was sequenced with immunoSEQ multiplex PCR; TCRdb's copy has only in-frame clones and lacks some. The sample holds around 70,000 clones; approximately 96% are singletons and the top ten take over 0.2%. This CDR3 is 13 amino acids long. CDR1 is MNHNS and CDR2 is SASEGT in the germline V gene. Trimming stripped 7 bases from V and 8 bases from J, with 17 bases between. Sequences were obtained from T cells isolated from PBMCs. This TCR came from a human donor in good health. The chain carries TRBV6-1 and TRBJ1-2; TRBD1 is a possible D gene (6 bases). The CDR3 sequence: CASTPTTGLGYTF. The DNA for the CDR3 is TGTGCCAGCACGCCCACTACAGGGCTGGGCTACACCTTC.